The rows below give T cell receptor beta chains drawn from one sample of a study of naive and memory T cell subsets. MiXCR, run by TCRdb on the UMI-ligation and nested PCR reads, gives a single entry per CDR3 protein. The table shows under 35,000 distinct CDR3 sequences, with approximately 7.1% occurring only once. The sequenced sample was skin, obtained from a tuberculin skin test site. The receptors stem from an adult in good health. CDR3s include the opening cysteine and the closing phenylalanine or tryptophan. The order of the fields is D gene, V gene, J gene, clone size, CDR3 length, CDR3 DNA, CDR3 protein. D genes are given only for firm matches. Part of the rows lack a size; the others show once, few, many or a class for expanded clones.

TRBD1,TRBV20-1,TRBJ2-3,many,15,TGCAGTGCTCCCGAGGGACAGAGTTCTATGGATACGCAGTATTTT,CSAPEGQSSMDTQYF
TRBD2,TRBV6-1,TRBJ2-7,medium-sized,16,TGTGCCAGCAGGGAGGAGGCGGGGGGCCGAGGGTACGAGCAGTACTTC,CASREEAGGRGYEQYF
.,TRBV7-8,TRBJ2-6,many,16,TGTGCCAGCAGCTTAGAAATCCGGACTGGGGCCAACGTCCTGACTTTC,CASSLEIRTGANVLTF
.,TRBV5-1,TRBJ2-7,many,16,TGCGCCAGCAGCTTGGAAAGGACAGCACTCTCCTACGAGCAGTACTTC,CASSLERTALSYEQYF
.,TRBV5-1,TRBJ2-2,few,17,TGCGCCAGCAGCTTGGATTTTGGTCGGGCCCTCCCCGGGGAGCTGTTTTTT,CASSLDFGRALPGELFF
TRBD1,TRBV5-1,TRBJ2-7,medium-sized,14,TGCGCCAGCAGCTTGGCCGGGACAGGCTACGAGCAGTACTTC,CASSLAGTGYEQYF
TRBD2,TRBV18,TRBJ2-3,many,15,TGTGCCAGCTCACCCTCAAGCGGGGGACGCCATACGCAGTATTTT,CASSPSSGGRHTQYF
TRBD1,TRBV7-9,TRBJ2-1,many,15,TGTGCCAGCAGCTCCTCCCGTACAGGGGGGAGTGAGCAGTTCTTC,CASSSSRTGGSEQFF
.,TRBV6-5,TRBJ2-2,many,17,TGTGCCAGCAGCATCACCCTTAGGACAGCGAACACCGGGGAGCTGTTTTTT,CASSITLRTANTGELFF
.,TRBV6-2/TRBV6-3,TRBJ2-7,many,13,TGTGCCAGCAGCGCAGGGACCCGATACGAGCAGTACTTC,CASSAGTRYEQYF
TRBD2,TRBV12-3/TRBV12-4,TRBJ2-3,many,14,TGTGCCAGCAGCCCTAGCGGCCTCACAGATACGCAGTATTTT,CASSPSGLTDTQYF
.,TRBV19,TRBJ1-1,.,14,TGTGCCACCCTTACCACCGGGGGGGGCACTGAAGCTTTCTTT,CATLTTGGGTEAFF
TRBD2,TRBV7-2,TRBJ2-5,many,15,TGTGCCAGCAGCCGGCGACTAGCGGGGCTAGAGACCCAGTACTTC,CASSRRLAGLETQYF
TRBD1,TRBV2,TRBJ1-5,few,15,TGTGCCAGCTCCCCCGGGGACAGGGGCAATCAGCCCCAGCATTTT,CASSPGDRGNQPQHF
.,TRBV5-1,TRBJ2-7,many,18,TGCGCCAGCAGCTTGGTGTTAGGGAGGGGGGGTATTCGCGACGAGCAGTACTTC,CASSLVLGRGGIRDEQYF
TRBD1,TRBV5-1,TRBJ1-2,.,15,TGCGCCAGCAGCTTACCAGGACAGGTTGGAGAGGGCTACACCTTC,CASSLPGQVGEGYTF
.,TRBV28,TRBJ2-5,many,14,TGTGCCAGCAGTGTTGCGGGCAGGGTCGAGACCCAGTACTTC,CASSVAGRVETQYF
TRBD1,TRBV18,TRBJ1-4,many,15,TGTGCCAGCTCACCTCCGGGACAGTTTTTTGAAAAACTGTTTTTT,CASSPPGQFFEKLFF
.,TRBV5-1,TRBJ2-7,many,15,TGCGCCAGCAGCTTCGTGGACGGTCACTCCTACGAGCAGTACTTC,CASSFVDGHSYEQYF
.,TRBV6-2/TRBV6-3,TRBJ2-7,many,14,TGTGCCAGCAGTTCGGACGGGGGCGGCTACGAGCAGTACTTC,CASSSDGGGYEQYF
TRBD1,TRBV6-1,TRBJ2-7,.,15,TGTGCCAGCAGTGAATCCGGGACAGGGACCCACGAGCAGTACTTC,CASSESGTGTHEQYF
TRBD2,TRBV6-5,TRBJ2-7,many,15,TGTGCCAGCAGTGGGACTAGCGGGGTAACCTACGAGCAGTACTTC,CASSGTSGVTYEQYF
TRBD1,TRBV11-3,TRBJ2-5,.,16,TGTGCCAGCAGCTTAGGGCGACAGGGAAAAGGAGAGACCCAGTACTTC,CASSLGRQGKGETQYF
.,TRBV11-3,TRBJ2-2,few,15,TGTGCCAGCAGCCCACCGACAGTAAACACCGGGGAGCTGTTTTTT,CASSPPTVNTGELFF
TRBD2,TRBV7-9,TRBJ2-3,many,16,TGTGCCAGCCCCCCCCTCGGGACTATGAGCACAGATACGCAGTATTTT,CASPPLGTMSTDTQYF
.,TRBV20-1,TRBJ1-1,many,15,TGCAGTGCTAGACCAGGGTACAAAGGGAGCACTGAAGCTTTCTTT,CSARPGYKGSTEAFF
.,TRBV29-1,TRBJ2-3,many,15,TGCAGCGTTGCCCCTGGTGGCGGGGGCACAGATACGCAGTATTTT,CSVAPGGGGTDTQYF
.,TRBV29-1,TRBJ2-3,many,13,TGCAGCGTGGGAGGCTCTAGCACAGATACGCAGTATTTT,CSVGGSSTDTQYF
TRBD1,TRBV5-1,TRBJ2-1,many,15,TGCGCCAGCAGCTTGGCCAGAACAGGGGGCAATGAGCAGTTCTTC,CASSLARTGGNEQFF
TRBD1,TRBV19,TRBJ1-2,.,12,TGTGCCAGTACGGTGGCAGGGGGACGCAACACCTTC,CASTVAGGRNTF
.,TRBV7-2,TRBJ2-3,medium-sized,17,TGTGCCAGCAGCTTAGCTGTTTGGCGGGCTAACACAGATACGCAGTATTTT,CASSLAVWRANTDTQYF
TRBD1,TRBV5-1,TRBJ1-2,many,14,TGCGCCAGCAGCACGGGACAGGGAAAATATGGCTACACCTTC,CASSTGQGKYGYTF
.,TRBV20-1,TRBJ2-5,many,13,TGCAGTGCTAGATTAGTCCGAAAAGAGACCCAGTACTTC,CSARLVRKETQYF
.,TRBV25-1,TRBJ2-3,medium-sized,14,TGTGCCAGCAGTGATAGGAAGGGGACAGATACGCAGTATTTT,CASSDRKGTDTQYF
.,TRBV27,TRBJ2-6,many,18,TGTGCCAGCAGTTTATCGGCGATCTCAGCCTCTGGGGCCAACGTCCTGACTTTC,CASSLSAISASGANVLTF
TRBD1,TRBV2,TRBJ2-4,many,16,TGTGCCAGCAGCCACCCCGGACAGGGGGCAAGGGGCATTCAGTACTTC,CASSHPGQGARGIQYF
.,TRBV2,TRBJ1-6,.,14,TGTGCCAGCATGGTATTCCAGGGTAATTCACCCCTCCACTTT,CASMVFQGNSPLHF
.,TRBV12-3/TRBV12-4,TRBJ1-2,.,13,TGTGCCAGCAGTTCAAGGACAGTCTATGGCTACACCTTC,CASSSRTVYGYTF
TRBD1,TRBV11-2,TRBJ1-6,.,15,TGTGCCAGCAGCTTACCGGGACAGTATAATTCACCCCTCCACTTT,CASSLPGQYNSPLHF
.,TRBV12-3/TRBV12-4,TRBJ1-2,few,14,TGTGCCAGCAGTTTAATCGTCCGGGGAGATGGCTACACCTTC,CASSLIVRGDGYTF
.,TRBV20-1,TRBJ2-7,medium-sized,12,TGCAGTGCTAAGTCCGGTCCCTACGAGCAGTACTTC,CSAKSGPYEQYF
TRBD1,TRBV7-9,TRBJ1-1,few,16,TGTGCCAGCAGCTTAGGGCGACAGGGGATTGGCACTGAAGCTTTCTTT,CASSLGRQGIGTEAFF
TRBD1,TRBV14,TRBJ2-7,.,15,TGTGCCAGCAGCCAAGTCCGGGACAGACACTACGAGCAGTACTTC,CASSQVRDRHYEQYF
.,TRBV25-1,TRBJ2-5,.,13,TGTGCCAGCAGTGAAGGCACCCAAGAGACCCAGTACTTC,CASSEGTQETQYF
.,TRBV4-2,TRBJ2-7,many,14,TGTGCCAGCAGCCAAGATGGAGCGCTCTACGAGCAGTACTTC,CASSQDGALYEQYF
.,TRBV5-6,TRBJ2-7,few,13,TGTGCCAGCAGCTTGCACAGTCTAAAGGAGCAGTACTTC,CASSLHSLKEQYF
.,TRBV7-2,TRBJ1-4,few,14,TGTGCCAGCAGCTTCCAGGGTGGGGCGGAAAAACTGTTTTTT,CASSFQGGAEKLFF
.,TRBV29-1,TRBJ1-1,many,14,TGCAGCGGTGTACCGGCATGGGGAAACACTGAAGCTTTCTTT,CSGVPAWGNTEAFF
TRBD2,TRBV7-2,TRBJ2-7,many,18,TGTGCCAGCAGCTTAGAGATTAGCGGGGGGGCCTCTCCGAGGGAGCAGTACTTC,CASSLEISGGASPREQYF